This T cell receptor beta chain appears in the sequencing data of a study of blood T cell repertoires in COVID-19 (dated by TCRdb to the early 2020s). For the study in its entirety: The collaborator samples originated in the United States, Italy and Spain and spanned the acute and convalescent phases of COVID-19. Subjects who had been exposed to COVID-19, were actively infected with it, or had recovered from it provided the deeply sampled blood TCRbeta repertoires that made up the dataset. The samples were drawn from the first 160 participants of the ongoing ImmuneRACE study and from 1,254 subjects provided by 6 global collaborators. A de-identified subject ID, COVID-19 status, age in years and sex were almost always included in the sample metadata. A freely available public database, intended as a resource for researchers studying the immune response to SARS-CoV-2, is where the repertoires were released. The material from the prospective study consisted of cDNA or gDNA derived from T cells, B-cell-depleted T cells, or PBMCs. HLA class I and class II types, where available, came from metadata supplied by the sample provider rather than from assay-based typing. Beyond this particular receptor, the publication reports: How much clinical and demographic metadata was included differed by source and by participant, and the metadata was provided uncurated.

Each collaborating institution followed its own protocols to collect whole blood in K2EDTA tubes. For TCRbeta analysis, collaborators shipped samples as frozen whole blood, isolated PBMCs, or DNA extracted from either of those sample types. About this clone itself: The antigen it recognizes is unknown. No base quality values were provided; no much bigger clone lies one nucleotide off.

V is cut by 7 bases and J by 4 bases, and the space between the germline ends is 10 bases. From its cysteine to its phenylalanine, the CDR3 spans 13 amino acids. The CDR3 DNA has 39 bases and is translated from base 1. TCRbeta CDR3 regions were amplified from genomic DNA using the immunoSEQ Assay, a bias-controlled multiplex PCR. As for the original processing: Nucleated cell counts per sample were estimated from amplification of reference gene primers within the assay. Sequence reads were collapsed and filtered to measure the absolute abundance of every unique TCRbeta CDR3 rearrangement. For each sample, productive Simpson clonality was calculated as the square root of Simpson's diversity index across productive rearrangements. This immuneACCESS table, as held by TCRdb, lists in-frame sequences with V and J called but not all clones. Of the missing ones, under half trace to an unresolved V gene in checked studies; the others have no known cause. The V and J calls and clone size were taken over from that table, and D and trimming were inferred from the DNA. Across this sample there are 45,000 to 60,000 clones, with roughly 90% seen only once. About 2% of the sample is held by the ten biggest clonotypes.

The specimen was peripheral blood. The clonotype originates from a human donor in a cohort sampled during active COVID-19. This receptor chain uses TRBV12-3 or TRBV12-4 and TRBJ2-2, with the D gene call left open. The CDR3 region reads CASKAASTGELFF. In nucleotide form, the sequence is TGTGCCAGCAAAGCCGCTAGCACCGGGGAGCTGTTTTTT.